A selection of T cell receptor beta chains follows, all from one sample in a study of CD8+CD57+ T cells in acquired aplastic anemia. TCRdb re-called the reads with MiXCR, one entry per CDR3 protein. The sample has around 170,000 distinct CDR3 sequences, 60% to 70% seen once. Sample: sorted CD4+, CD8+, or CD8+CD57+ T cells (not recorded which) from PBMCs. The receptors stem from a human donor in good health. Each CDR3 is given without its conserved first and last residue. The order of the fields is V gene, J gene, CDR3 protein.

TRBV15,TRBJ1-2,ATSSGYRGYT
TRBV19,TRBJ2-3,ASRPGAISTDTQY
TRBV29-1,TRBJ2-1,SVEPGTGTLAADNEQF
TRBV6-6,TRBJ2-1,ASSYSKDVGAGDNEQF
TRBV20-1,TRBJ2-7,SARGAGDEQY
TRBV19,TRBJ1-6,ASSPGAGRSPLH
TRBV20-1,TRBJ1-1,SASGGHNTEAF
TRBV7-2,TRBJ2-6,ASSFGGNSGANVLT
TRBV24-1,TRBJ2-7,ATSDPGLSNEQY
TRBV7-9,TRBJ2-7,ASSATSGSYEQY
TRBV29-1,TRBJ2-5,SVPQGETQY
TRBV4-1,TRBJ2-7,ASSHTGTSYEQY
TRBV20-1,TRBJ2-7,SARRGDLTDEQY
TRBV10-3,TRBJ2-5,AISPTGGQETQY
TRBV29-1,TRBJ1-1,SVGPDTTEAF
TRBV20-1,TRBJ2-1,SAMTSGVYNEQF
TRBV27,TRBJ1-5,ASSSAGYSNQPQH
TRBV7-9,TRBJ2-5,ASSRGGRPQETQY
TRBV15,TRBJ1-2,ATSRGDFGWNYGYT
TRBV20-1,TRBJ2-3,SAGRLAPADTQY
TRBV15,TRBJ1-2,ATSRDLRGEEGYT
TRBV4-1,TRBJ1-1,ASSQGKVPEAF
TRBV5-6,TRBJ2-7,ASSSPYYEQY
TRBV19,TRBJ2-7,ASSPFSTSGSYEQY
TRBV28,TRBJ2-7,ASRTGYEQY
TRBV14,TRBJ2-3,ASSRMTGGTDTQY
TRBV2,TRBJ1-1,ASTTPQGVAF
TRBV20-1,TRBJ2-7,SAIDLSGSSYEQY
TRBV10-3,TRBJ1-5,AISGTAAQPQH
TRBV7-9,TRBJ1-6,ASTLIRDRHDGNSPLH
TRBV2,TRBJ2-3,ASRTGGAGDTDTQY
TRBV20-1,TRBJ2-1,SASMAGGYNEQF